Listed here are 7 T cell receptor beta chains from one sample, sequenced in a study of cytomegalovirus exposure and HLA in healthy donors. Both 60 Vbeta primers and 13 Jbeta primers went into the PCR. The protocol was immunoSEQ multiplex PCR, while the TCRdb copy is restricted to in-frame clones and leaves out a portion. The sample has approximately 190,000 clones, more than 65% seen once. The specimen was PBMCs. Receptors originate from a man aged 35 to 55 in good health and CMV-seropositive.

The gene calls are TRBV10-3 and TRBJ1-2, with D possibly being TRBD1 (6 bases). Trimming took off 3 bases at V and 2 bases at J, with 7 bases between the two ends. CDR1 is ENHRY and CDR2 is SYGVKD in the germline V gene. The CDR3 spans 13 residues. The CDR3 sequence is CAISDGQNYGYTF. DNA of the CDR3: TGTGCCATCAGTGATGGACAGAACTATGGCTACACCTTC.

The genes are TRBV15 and TRBJ2-5, with 13 positions matching TRBD2. The J call is doubtful: the DNA matches TRBJ2-7 better. CDR3 length: 16 amino acids. In germline, CDR1 is LNHNV, CDR2 YYDKDF (reference sequence). The CDR3 loop is CATSRDRTSGSCEQYF. The CDR3 DNA follows: TGTGCCACCAGCAGAGACCGGACTAGCGGGAGCTGCGAGCAGTACTTC.

With respect to this clone: One end of the junction varies from germline; a read error may be responsible. V gene TRBV14 combines with J gene TRBJ1-1, with a weak D call TRBD1 (6 bases). The V gene's germline CDR1 is SGHDN and CDR2 FVKESK. The CDR3 length is 13 residues. DNA of the CDR3: TGTGCCAGCAGCCAATCTCCCGGGACACCGGCGACCTTT. Translation: CASSQSPGTPATF.

This sequence joins TRBV5-1 and TRBJ1-5; D uncertain. The length of the CDR3 is 17 residues. The ends were cut back, 0 bases at V and 2 bases at J, with 15 bases in the middle. Germline V lookup: CDR1 SGHRS, CDR2 YFSETQ. The CDR3 DNA reads as TGCGCCAGCAGCTTGGCCCCCGGAGGGCAGGGCAATCAGCCCCAGCATTTT. This encodes CASSLAPGGQGNQPQHF.

The chain combines TRBV7-9 with TRBJ2-2, with TRBD1 matching over 10 bases. CDR1 and CDR2 from the germline V gene are SEHNR and FQNEAQ (reference sequence). CDR3 length equals 17 residues. V trimming: 2 bases; J trimming: 9 bases; junction bases outside the gene matches: 12. CDR3 region: CASSLTLSGTGARELFF. In DNA, the CDR3 is TGTGCCAGCAGCTTAACCTTGTCGGGGACAGGGGCCCGGGAGCTGTTTTTT.

The chain uses TRBV28 and TRBJ2-2; TRBD1 is a possible D gene (6 bases). Germline V lookup: CDR1 MDHEN, CDR2 SYDVKM. This CDR3 is built from 15 residues. V was shortened by 6 bases and J by 3 bases, with 14 bases between the two germline ends. The CDR3 spells CASSKTGFHTGELFF. CDR3 bases: TGTGCCAGCAGCAAAACAGGGTTCCACACCGGGGAGCTGTTTTTT.

The chain carries TRBV4-1 and TRBJ2-3; 7 bases fit TRBD2. This CDR3 has 19 residues. Germline loops: CDR1 MGHRA, CDR2 YSYEKL. With V trimmed by 1 base and J by 0 bases, 13 bases remained unmatched. The CDR3 sequence is CASSQVWGGGATSTDTQYF. CDR3 coding DNA: TGCGCCAGCAGCCAAGTCTGGGGCGGGGGAGCCACTAGCACAGATACGCAGTATTTT.